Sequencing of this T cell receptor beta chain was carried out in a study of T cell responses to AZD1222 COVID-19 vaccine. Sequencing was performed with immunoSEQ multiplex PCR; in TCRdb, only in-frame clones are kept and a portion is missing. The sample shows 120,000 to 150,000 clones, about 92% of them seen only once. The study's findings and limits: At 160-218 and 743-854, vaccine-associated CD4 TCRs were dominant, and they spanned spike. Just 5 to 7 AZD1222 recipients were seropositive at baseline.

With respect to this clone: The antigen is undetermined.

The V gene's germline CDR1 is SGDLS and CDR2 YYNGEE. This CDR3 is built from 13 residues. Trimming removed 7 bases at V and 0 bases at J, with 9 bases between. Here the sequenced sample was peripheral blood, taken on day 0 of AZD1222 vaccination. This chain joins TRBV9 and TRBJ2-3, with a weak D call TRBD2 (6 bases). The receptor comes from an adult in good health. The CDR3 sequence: CASSGGSTDTQYF. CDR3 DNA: TGTGCCAGCTCCGGGGGAAGCACAGATACGCAGTATTTT.